This TCR beta chain was captured in a study of regulatory T cells in long-lasting Graves disease. In the study overall: New Graves' disease cases had less than 3 months of antithyroid drugs.

Assembly of TCR beta libraries relied on iRepertoire HTBI primers together with Arm-PCR of CDR3 regions. TCRdb itself ran the multiplex PCR reads through MiXCR, one entry per CDR3 protein. The sample lists 320,000 or so distinct CDR3 sequences, about a sixth seen once, with 38% in the top ten. V was clipped by 4 bases and J by 2 bases, with 14 bases between them. This CDR3 region has 15 residues. CDR1 is SGHTA, CDR2 FQGNSA, per germline. Findings and caveats of the study: Shared public clonotypes totalled 2,741 in persistent patients, compared with around 930 in new patients. Segments TRBV28, TRBJ1-2 and TRBJ2-5 showed preferential usage in persistent disease.

As for time point: newly diagnosed GD, antithyroid drugs for less than 3 months. Extracted PBMC RNA gave rise to the TCR library. Patient provenance is recorded as an endocrinology department in Xi'an, China. To note about this clonotype: What it binds is unknown.

The chain joins TRBV7-2 to TRBJ2-5, with a weak D call TRBD2 (6 bases). Here the sequenced sample was peripheral blood mononuclear cells (PBMCs), taken at new diagnosis, from a patient treated with antithyroid drugs. The clonotype originates from a female donor with Graves disease. CDR3: CASSSSRDFQETQYF. In DNA, the CDR3 is TGTGCCAGCAGCTCCTCCCGGGACTTTCAAGAGACCCAGTACTTC.